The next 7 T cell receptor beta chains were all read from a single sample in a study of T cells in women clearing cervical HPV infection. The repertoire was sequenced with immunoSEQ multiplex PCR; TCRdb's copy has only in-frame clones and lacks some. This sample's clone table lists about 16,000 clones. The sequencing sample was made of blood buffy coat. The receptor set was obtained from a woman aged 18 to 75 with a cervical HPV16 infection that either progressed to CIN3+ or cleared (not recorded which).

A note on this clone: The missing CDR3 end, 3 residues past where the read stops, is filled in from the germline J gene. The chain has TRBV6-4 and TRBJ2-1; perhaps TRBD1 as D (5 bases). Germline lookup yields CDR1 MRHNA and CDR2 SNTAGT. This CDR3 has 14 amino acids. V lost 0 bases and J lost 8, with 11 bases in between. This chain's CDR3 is CASSDSGTGDEQFF. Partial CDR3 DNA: TGTGCCAGCAGTGACTCGGGTACAGGCGATGAG.

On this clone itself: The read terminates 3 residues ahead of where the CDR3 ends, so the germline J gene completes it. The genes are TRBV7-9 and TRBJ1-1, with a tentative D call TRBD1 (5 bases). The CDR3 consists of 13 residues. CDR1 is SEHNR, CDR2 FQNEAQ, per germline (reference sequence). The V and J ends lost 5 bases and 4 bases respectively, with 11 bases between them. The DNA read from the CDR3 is TGTGCCAGCAGCCCCCAGGGCCTCACTGAA. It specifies CASSPQGLTE. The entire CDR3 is CASSPQGLTEAFF. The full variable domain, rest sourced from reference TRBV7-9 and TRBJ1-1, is DTGVSQNPRHKITKRGQNVTFRCDPISEHNRLYWYRQTLGQGPEFLTYFQNEAQLEKSRLLSDRFSAERPKGSFSTLEIQRTEQGDSAMYLCASSPQGLTEAFFGQGTRLTVV.

The covered CDR3 bases are TGTGCCAGCAGTCCGCGACCCGGGACAGGGGGCACCGGGGAG. This codes for CASSPRPGTGGTGE. The entire CDR3 protein is CASSPRPGTGGTGELFF. The gene calls are TRBV28 and TRBJ2-2; 11 bases align to TRBD1. The read ends 3 residues shy of where the CDR3 ends; the end is completed using the germline J gene. This CDR3 spans 17 amino acids. The germline CDR1 and CDR2 sequences are MDHEN and SYDVKM. V gave up 5 bases and J gave up 4 bases; unmatched junction bases: 9.

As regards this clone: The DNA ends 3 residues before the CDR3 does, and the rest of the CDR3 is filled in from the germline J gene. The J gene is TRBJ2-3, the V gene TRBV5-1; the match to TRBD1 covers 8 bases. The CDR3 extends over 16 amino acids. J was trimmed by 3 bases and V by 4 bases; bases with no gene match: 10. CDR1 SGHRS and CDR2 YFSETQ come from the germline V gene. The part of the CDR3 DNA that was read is TGCGCCAGCAGCCCGGGACAGGCGAAGTTGACAGATACG. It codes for CASSPGQAKLTDT. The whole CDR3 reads CASSPGQAKLTDTQYF.

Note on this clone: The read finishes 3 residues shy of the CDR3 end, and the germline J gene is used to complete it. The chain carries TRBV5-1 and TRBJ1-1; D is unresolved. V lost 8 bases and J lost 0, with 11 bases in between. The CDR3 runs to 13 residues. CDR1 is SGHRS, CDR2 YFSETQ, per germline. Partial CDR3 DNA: TGCGCCAGTTTAGGAGCGGTGAACACTGAA. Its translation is CASLGAVNTE. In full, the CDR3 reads CASLGAVNTEAFF.

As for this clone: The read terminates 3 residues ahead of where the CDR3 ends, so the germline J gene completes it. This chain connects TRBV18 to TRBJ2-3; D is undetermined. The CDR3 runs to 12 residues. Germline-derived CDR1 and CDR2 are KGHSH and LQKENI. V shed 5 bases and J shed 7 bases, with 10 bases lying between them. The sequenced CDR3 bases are TGTGCCAGCTCAGGTCTGAACTATACG. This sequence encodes CASSGLNYT. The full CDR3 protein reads CASSGLNYTQYF.

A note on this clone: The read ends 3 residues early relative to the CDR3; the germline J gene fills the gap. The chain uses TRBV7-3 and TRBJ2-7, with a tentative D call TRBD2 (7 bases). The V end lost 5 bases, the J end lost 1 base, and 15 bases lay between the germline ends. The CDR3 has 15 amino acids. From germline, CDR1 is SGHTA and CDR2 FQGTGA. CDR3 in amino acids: CASSPGAGESYEQYF. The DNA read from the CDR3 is TGTGCCAGCAGCCCGGGGGCGGGGGAATCCTACGAG.